This T cell receptor beta chain was sequenced in a study of T cell responses to AZD1222 COVID-19 vaccine (TCRdb year 2021). Concerning the study at large: Because spike-specific TCR depth and breadth did not differ between the two schedules, AZD1222 recipients who got a second dose at roughly 4 weeks were pooled with those who got a second dose at roughly 12 weeks. A total of about 230 trial participants underwent TCR sequencing, of whom some 210 received two doses of AZD1222 and around 26 received two doses of the MenACWY control vaccine. Trial participants were enrolled by age into 18-55, 56-69 and 70-plus year subgroups, with about 150, 27 and 61 TCR-sequenced participants respectively.

On this clone itself: The clone's antigen remains unknown. Per-nucleotide qualities are absent, and no much larger clonotype sits a single base away.

In light of the paper, this sample's time point label describes: baseline before first vaccination. Samples from vaccinated people were obtained from the UK trials COV001 and COV002, which included a single-blind randomized controlled phase 2/3 trial of AZD1222 (ChAdOx1 nCoV-19) in healthy adults. Trial participant PBMC samples were collected at day 0 and day 28 after the second dose for TCRbeta chain sequencing. The CDR3 regions of human TCRbeta chains were subjected to immunosequencing. As for how the authors treated the data: TCRs in the repertoires were matched against a reference library of SARS-CoV-2-specific TCRs that had been generated with the MIRA antigen-specificity platform. Breadth was defined as the fraction of unique TCRs that were SARS-CoV-2-associated. Depth was defined as the fraction of total T cells that were SARS-CoV-2-associated. Each spike-specific TCR was assigned to its reactive spike region and to a CD4 or CD8 class using the MIRA data. Log10-transformed breadth and depth values were compared by one-way ANOVA with Sidak's multiple comparisons tests. TCRdb carries this immuneACCESS record with in-frame sequences only. Its versions omit some clonotypes, under half of them owing to an unresolved V gene in the studies checked, with the rest unexplained. V and J calls and clone size are given by that table; D and trimming were obtained from the DNA. For this sample the table gives around 50,000 clones, of which around four fifths were detected only once. The ten largest clones represent approximately 10% of the sample.

Results and caveats for the whole study, not just this receptor: After two AZD1222 doses, spike-specific TCR breadth and depth were significantly higher than at day 0 and than in MenACWY recipients. Because no samples from the day 14 peak response were available, repertoires could be characterized only after the peak T cell response. Epitopes outside the regions mutated in the B.1.351 and B.1.1.7 variants were reportedly recognized by nearly half of the unique spike-specific TCRs. Conclusions about previously exposed vaccinees are limited because only 6 or 7 AZD1222 recipients were SARS-CoV-2 seropositive at baseline. Participants were mostly white British, with more females than males. The authors suggested clonal diversity may have been underestimated. The whole spike protein was spanned by vaccine-associated CD4 TCRs, and dominant responses were seen in regions 160-218 and 743-854. The 56-69-year group was small, and its depth increase did not reach significance, likely because of low power.

The germline V gene supplies CDR1 SGHAT and CDR2 FQNNGV. V loses 4 bases of germline sequence and J loses 5 bases, and the interval between the two ends is 14 bases. The cysteine opens and the phenylalanine closes a CDR3 of 15 amino acids. Of the read, only the CDR3 DNA is kept; its 45 bases are in frame from base 1. Recombination joined TRBV11-2 with TRBJ2-2; the D gene remains uncertain. Sample: peripheral blood, taken on day 0 of AZD1222 vaccination. This clonotype was sampled from an adult in good health. The bases read TGTGCCAGCAGCTCCCGGGCCCCTCGGACCGGGGAGCTGTTTTTT. Its protein is CASSSRAPRTGELFF.